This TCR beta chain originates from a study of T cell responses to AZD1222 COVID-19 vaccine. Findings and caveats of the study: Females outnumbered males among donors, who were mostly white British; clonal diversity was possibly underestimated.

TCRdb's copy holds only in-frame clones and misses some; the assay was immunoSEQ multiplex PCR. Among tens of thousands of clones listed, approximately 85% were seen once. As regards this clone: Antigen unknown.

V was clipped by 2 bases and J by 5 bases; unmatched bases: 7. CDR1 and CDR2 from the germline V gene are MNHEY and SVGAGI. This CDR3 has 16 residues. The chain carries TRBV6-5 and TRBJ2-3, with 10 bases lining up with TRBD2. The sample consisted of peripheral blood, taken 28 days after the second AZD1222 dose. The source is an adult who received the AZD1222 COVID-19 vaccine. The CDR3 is CASSYGLAGDLDTQYF. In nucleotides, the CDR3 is TGTGCCAGCAGTTACGGCCTAGCGGGGGATTTAGATACGCAGTATTTT.